This T cell receptor (beta chain) was sequenced in a study of naive and memory T cell subsets. Study-level results: Over 95% of naive TCR sequences appeared only once after error correction, unlike memory subsets. Findings for naive and memory subsets could not be checked against ground truth. A few larger clonotypes appeared in naive repertoires, especially CD8, possibly memory cells re-expressing CD45RA. Diversity fell and Gini index rose from naive through CM, EM, EMRA.

Germline trimming cut 10 bases from V and 6 bases from J; bases unmatched to any gene: 11. This CDR3 comprises 13 residues. Germline values: CDR1 MDHEN, CDR2 SYDVKM. The beta constant-region primer was an equimolar mix of two oligonucleotides covering TRBC1 and TRBC2. Nested alpha and beta constant-region primers with the SP2 primer drove four PCR rounds on ligated cDNA. TCRdb analysed the UMI-ligation and nested PCR reads with MiXCR anew, one entry per CDR3 protein. Of 130,000 to 150,000 distinct CDR3 sequences in the sample, over 20% were seen once. CMV status came from CD4+ T cell IFNgamma after overnight CMV lysate stimulation of fresh PBMCs. This clonotype came up a few times. No antigen is known for it.

Sequencing was carried out using naive CD4+ T cells from blood. The chain carries TRBV28 and TRBJ2-7, with 8 bases that match TRBD1. The TCR sequence derives from a human donor in good health. The CDR3 DNA follows: TGTGCCACAACAGGGGGGCCCTCATCCGAGCAGTACTTC. This encodes CATTGGPSSEQYF.